These T cell receptor beta chains were read from a single sample in a study of control samples from healthy donors and cancer patients. TCRdb's copy holds only in-frame clones and misses some; the assay was immunoSEQ multiplex PCR. The sample lists 90,000 to 150,000 clones, about 91% occurring once. The sequenced material came from blood. The receptors were gathered from a man aged 40-49 years in good health. CDR3s include the opening cysteine and the closing phenylalanine or tryptophan. D genes are given only for firm matches. Some rows have no size entry. The others give once, few or many, or a class for an expanded clone.

abundance: .; d_gene: TRBD1; v_gene: TRBV7-2; j_gene: TRBJ1-5; CDR3aa: CASSVHGTASNQPQHF; CDR3nt: TGTGCCAGCAGCGTACACGGGACAGCCTCTAATCAGCCCCAGCATTTT
abundance: .; d_gene: TRBD2; v_gene: TRBV5-1; j_gene: TRBJ2-3; CDR3aa: CASSSSGGTSTDTQYF; CDR3nt: TGCGCCAGCAGCTCTAGCGGGGGTACTAGCACAGATACGCAGTATTTT
abundance: .; d_gene: .; v_gene: TRBV6-5; j_gene: TRBJ1-5; CDR3aa: CAGSGGGGNQPQHF; CDR3nt: TGTGCCGGGTCGGGAGGGGGGGGCAATCAGCCCCAGCATTTT
abundance: .; d_gene: .; v_gene: TRBV30; j_gene: TRBJ1-4; CDR3aa: CAWSPGDTASEKLFF; CDR3nt: TGTGCCTGGAGTCCAGGGGACACAGCTAGTGAAAAACTGTTTTTT
abundance: .; d_gene: .; v_gene: TRBV5-1; j_gene: TRBJ1-5; CDR3aa: CASSLGSGNQPQHF; CDR3nt: TGCGCCAGCAGCTTGGGGTCTGGCAATCAGCCCCAGCATTTT
abundance: few; d_gene: TRBD1; v_gene: TRBV11-2; j_gene: TRBJ2-2; CDR3aa: CASSSRGSGELFF; CDR3nt: TGTGCCAGCAGCTCCAGGGGGTCCGGGGAGCTGTTTTTT
abundance: .; d_gene: TRBD2; v_gene: TRBV24-1; j_gene: TRBJ2-3; CDR3aa: CATSDLQTAGARTDTQYF; CDR3nt: TGTGCCACCAGTGATTTGCAGACAGCGGGGGCCCGCACAGATACGCAGTATTTT
abundance: once; d_gene: .; v_gene: TRBV11-3; j_gene: TRBJ1-2; CDR3aa: CASSEPGVSGTYGYTF; CDR3nt: TGTGCCAGCAGCGAGCCGGGGGTCTCCGGGACCTATGGCTACACCTTC
abundance: .; d_gene: .; v_gene: TRBV28; j_gene: TRBJ2-7; CDR3aa: CASIPSPGTDTYEQYF; CDR3nt: TGTGCCAGCATCCCGTCCCCCGGGACCGATACCTACGAGCAGTACTTC
abundance: .; d_gene: .; v_gene: TRBV19; j_gene: TRBJ1-1; CDR3aa: CASSMHEGTEAFF; CDR3nt: TGTGCCAGTAGTATGCATGAGGGCACTGAAGCTTTCTTT
abundance: .; d_gene: .; v_gene: TRBV6-6; j_gene: TRBJ2-2; CDR3aa: CASSDEFNTGELFF; CDR3nt: TGTGCCAGCAGTGATGAATTTAACACCGGGGAGCTGTTTTTT
abundance: .; d_gene: .; v_gene: TRBV27; j_gene: TRBJ2-7; CDR3aa: CASSLSFGALAYEQYF; CDR3nt: TGTGCCAGCAGTTTATCGTTCGGGGCTCTTGCCTACGAGCAGTACTTC
abundance: .; d_gene: .; v_gene: TRBV30; j_gene: TRBJ2-1; CDR3aa: CAWSLDSYNEQFF; CDR3nt: TGTGCCTGGAGTCTCGACTCCTACAATGAGCAGTTCTTC
abundance: .; d_gene: .; v_gene: TRBV2; j_gene: TRBJ1-6; CDR3aa: CASSGERRVVYNSPLHF; CDR3nt: TGTGCCAGCAGTGGTGAGCGCAGGGTGGTCTATAATTCACCCCTCCACTTT
abundance: .; d_gene: .; v_gene: TRBV7-9; j_gene: TRBJ2-1; CDR3aa: CASSLFSGVPYYNEQFF; CDR3nt: TGTGCCAGCAGCTTATTTTCAGGGGTCCCCTACTACAATGAGCAGTTCTTC
abundance: .; d_gene: .; v_gene: TRBV21-1; j_gene: TRBJ2-4; CDR3aa: CASSNLGLSSKNIQYF; CDR3nt: TGTGCCAGCAGCAACCTCGGGCTGTCGAGCAAAAACATTCAGTACTTC
abundance: .; d_gene: TRBD1; v_gene: TRBV19; j_gene: TRBJ1-5; CDR3aa: CASSREGQGGQPQHF; CDR3nt: TGTGCCAGTAGTAGGGAGGGACAGGGCGGTCAGCCCCAGCATTTT
abundance: .; d_gene: .; v_gene: TRBV3-1/TRBV3-2; j_gene: TRBJ1-1; CDR3aa: CASSHRVMTEAFF; CDR3nt: TGTGCCAGCAGCCACAGGGTGATGACTGAAGCTTTCTTT
abundance: few; d_gene: TRBD2; v_gene: TRBV6-6; j_gene: TRBJ2-1; CDR3aa: CASRPSGGADNEQFF; CDR3nt: TGTGCCAGCAGACCGAGCGGGGGGGCCGACAATGAGCAGTTCTTC
abundance: .; d_gene: .; v_gene: TRBV24-1; j_gene: TRBJ1-2; CDR3aa: CATSDFNGYTF; CDR3nt: TGTGCCACCAGTGATTTTAACGGCTACACCTTC
abundance: .; d_gene: TRBD1; v_gene: TRBV7-9; j_gene: TRBJ1-1; CDR3aa: CASNTGGMNTEAFF; CDR3nt: TGTGCCAGCAACACAGGGGGAATGAACACTGAAGCTTTCTTT
abundance: .; d_gene: .; v_gene: TRBV29-1; j_gene: TRBJ2-4; CDR3aa: CSVEVRQVVKNIQYF; CDR3nt: TGCAGCGTTGAAGTAAGACAGGTCGTCAAAAACATTCAGTACTTC
abundance: .; d_gene: .; v_gene: TRBV4-1; j_gene: TRBJ1-2; CDR3aa: CASSQGSGAGYTF; CDR3nt: TGCGCCAGCAGCCAAGGATCGGGAGCTGGCTACACCTTC
abundance: .; d_gene: .; v_gene: TRBV28; j_gene: TRBJ1-5; CDR3aa: CASSPGGAFNQPQHF; CDR3nt: TGTGCCAGCAGCCCTGGAGGGGCCTTCAATCAGCCCCAGCATTTT
abundance: .; d_gene: .; v_gene: TRBV10-2; j_gene: TRBJ2-2; CDR3aa: CASKNAPGGELFF; CDR3nt: TGCGCCAGCAAAAATGCCCCGGGCGGGGAGCTGTTTTTT
abundance: .; d_gene: .; v_gene: TRBV6-1; j_gene: TRBJ1-5; CDR3aa: CASSEGMNQPQHF; CDR3nt: TGTGCCAGCAGTGAAGGAATGAATCAGCCCCAGCATTTT
abundance: once; d_gene: TRBD2; v_gene: TRBV4-1; j_gene: TRBJ2-2; CDR3aa: CASSQDWRGRLFF; CDR3nt: TGCGCCAGCAGCCAAGATTGGCGGGGGAGGCTGTTTTTT
abundance: .; d_gene: .; v_gene: TRBV5-6; j_gene: TRBJ1-6; CDR3aa: CASSWGKGTSPLHF; CDR3nt: TGTGCCAGCAGCTGGGGCAAGGGTACTTCACCCCTCCACTTT
abundance: few; d_gene: .; v_gene: TRBV12-5; j_gene: TRBJ2-7; CDR3aa: CASGLEYEQYF; CDR3nt: TGTGCTAGTGGTTTGGAGTACGAGCAGTACTTC
abundance: .; d_gene: .; v_gene: TRBV28; j_gene: TRBJ2-6; CDR3aa: CASSQGGSGANVLTF; CDR3nt: TGTGCCAGCAGTCAGGGGGGGTCTGGGGCCAACGTCCTGACTTTC
abundance: few; d_gene: .; v_gene: TRBV20-1; j_gene: TRBJ1-5; CDR3aa: CSASPQKGVSNQPQHF; CDR3nt: TGCAGTGCTAGTCCCCAAAAAGGGGTTAGCAATCAGCCCCAGCATTTT
abundance: .; d_gene: .; v_gene: TRBV27; j_gene: TRBJ2-1; CDR3aa: CASGTTGQPYNEQFF; CDR3nt: TGTGCCAGCGGTACGACCGGACAGCCCTACAATGAGCAGTTCTTC
abundance: .; d_gene: TRBD1; v_gene: TRBV9; j_gene: TRBJ1-5; CDR3aa: CASSVTGVNQPQHF; CDR3nt: TGTGCCAGCAGCGTGACAGGGGTTAATCAGCCCCAGCATTTT
abundance: .; d_gene: TRBD1; v_gene: TRBV7-9; j_gene: TRBJ1-4; CDR3aa: CASSPGGSTNEKLFF; CDR3nt: TGTGCCAGCAGCCCAGGGGGTTCAACTAATGAAAAACTGTTTTTT
abundance: few; d_gene: .; v_gene: TRBV9; j_gene: TRBJ2-7; CDR3aa: CASSVGSGDGREQYF; CDR3nt: TGTGCCAGCAGCGTCGGTTCCGGGGACGGACGGGAGCAGTACTTC
abundance: .; d_gene: .; v_gene: TRBV7-7; j_gene: TRBJ2-3; CDR3aa: CASSLGLADTDTQYF; CDR3nt: TGTGCCAGCAGCCTTGGTCTAGCCGACACAGATACGCAGTATTTT
abundance: .; d_gene: .; v_gene: TRBV7-9; j_gene: TRBJ2-1; CDR3aa: CASASWSRGDYNEQFF; CDR3nt: TGTGCCAGCGCCTCATGGTCGCGGGGAGACTACAATGAGCAGTTCTTC
abundance: .; d_gene: TRBD1; v_gene: TRBV24-1; j_gene: TRBJ1-2; CDR3aa: CATSDRDRNYGYTF; CDR3nt: TGTGCCACCAGTGACCGGGACAGAAACTATGGCTACACCTTC
abundance: few; d_gene: TRBD1; v_gene: TRBV4-1; j_gene: TRBJ2-3; CDR3aa: CASSQEGDRRRRATDTQYF; CDR3nt: TGCGCCAGCAGCCAAGAAGGGGACAGACGACGCCGGGCCACAGATACGCAGTATTTT
abundance: .; d_gene: .; v_gene: TRBV21-1; j_gene: TRBJ1-1; CDR3aa: CASSKARSGGDTEAFF; CDR3nt: TGTGCCAGCAGCAAAGCGAGGTCTGGGGGTGACACTGAAGCTTTCTTT
abundance: few; d_gene: .; v_gene: TRBV2; j_gene: TRBJ1-1; CDR3aa: CASSELVNTEAFF; CDR3nt: TGTGCCAGCAGTGAGTTGGTTAACACTGAAGCTTTCTTT
abundance: .; d_gene: TRBD1; v_gene: TRBV6-1; j_gene: TRBJ1-4; CDR3aa: CASSEAVTGEKLFF; CDR3nt: TGTGCCAGCAGTGAAGCCGTGACAGGGGAAAAACTGTTTTTT